This TCR beta chain is from a study of blood T cell repertoires in COVID-19. Looking at the study overall: Researchers got acute and convalescent COVID-19 samples from the United States, Italy and Spain. In each case, the material was cDNA or gDNA derived from T cells, B-cell-depleted T cells, or PBMCs.

Original processing methods: Reference gene primer amplification gave nucleated cell count estimates. TCRdb's copy holds only in-frame clones and misses some; the assay was immunoSEQ multiplex PCR. The D gene and trimming were derived from the DNA, and the V and J assignments and clone size from that table. The sample holds roughly 80,000 clones, 80% to 90% seen once. Losses at the gene ends were 4 bases for V and 6 bases for J; bases not matched to a gene: 7. Germline V gene data show CDR1 as SGHRS and CDR2 as YFSETQ. The CDR3 contains 15 residues. This sequence joins TRBV5-1 and TRBJ1-3; TRBD1 agrees at 10 bases. The TCR was taken from a man aged 50 to 60 with active COVID-19. Input material: peripheral blood. CDR3 residues: CASSAIGQGENTIYF. Here the CDR3 DNA reads TGCGCCAGCAGCGCGATCGGACAGGGGGAAAACACCATATATTTT. Supplemented by reference TRBV5-1 and TRBJ1-3, the full variable domain reads KAGVTQTPRYLIKTRGQQVTLSCSPISGHRSVSWYQQTPGQGLQFLFEYFSETQRNKGNFPGRFSGRQFSNSRSEMNVSTLELGDSALYLCASSAIGQGENTIYFGEGSWLTVV.